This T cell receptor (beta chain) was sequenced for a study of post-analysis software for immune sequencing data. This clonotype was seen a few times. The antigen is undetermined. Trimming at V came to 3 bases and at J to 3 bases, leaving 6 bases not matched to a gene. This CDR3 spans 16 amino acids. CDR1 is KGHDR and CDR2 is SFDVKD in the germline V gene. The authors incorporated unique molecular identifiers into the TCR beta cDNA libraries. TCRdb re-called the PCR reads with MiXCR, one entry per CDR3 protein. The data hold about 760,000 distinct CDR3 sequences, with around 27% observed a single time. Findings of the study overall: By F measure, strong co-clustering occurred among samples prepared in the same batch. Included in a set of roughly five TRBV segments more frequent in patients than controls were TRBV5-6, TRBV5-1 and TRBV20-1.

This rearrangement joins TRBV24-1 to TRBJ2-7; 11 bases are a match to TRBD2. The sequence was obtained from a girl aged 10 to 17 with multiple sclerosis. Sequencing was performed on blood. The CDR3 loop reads CATSDPGTSGNYEQYF. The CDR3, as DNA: TGTGCCACCAGTGATCCCGGGACTAGCGGAAACTACGAGCAGTACTTC.